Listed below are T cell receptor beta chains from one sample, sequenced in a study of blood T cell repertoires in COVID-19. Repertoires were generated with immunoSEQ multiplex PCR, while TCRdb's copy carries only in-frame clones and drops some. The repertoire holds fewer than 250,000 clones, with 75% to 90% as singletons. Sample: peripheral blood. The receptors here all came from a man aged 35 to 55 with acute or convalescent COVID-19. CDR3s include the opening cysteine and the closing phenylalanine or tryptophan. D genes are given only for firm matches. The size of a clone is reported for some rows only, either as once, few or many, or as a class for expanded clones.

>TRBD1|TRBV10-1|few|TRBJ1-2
CASSDRTGTHGYTF
TGCGCCAGCAGTGACCGGACAGGGACCCATGGCTACACCTTC
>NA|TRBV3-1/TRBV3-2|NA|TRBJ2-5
CASSQELPGTQYF
TGTGCCAGCAGCCAAGAACTGCCGGGGACCCAGTACTTC
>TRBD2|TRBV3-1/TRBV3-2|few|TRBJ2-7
CASSPGLAGVEQYF
TGTGCCAGCAGCCCTGGACTAGCGGGGGTCGAGCAGTACTTC
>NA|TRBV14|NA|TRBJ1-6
CASSQFTGSSYNSPLHF
TGTGCCAGCAGCCAATTTACAGGGAGCTCCTATAATTCACCCCTCCACTTT
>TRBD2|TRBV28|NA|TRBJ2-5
CASSPSAGERGETQYF
TGTGCCAGCAGTCCCTCAGCGGGAGAAAGGGGTGAGACCCAGTACTTC
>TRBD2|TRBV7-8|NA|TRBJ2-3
CASSSSPLAGSVYTQYF
TGTGCCAGCAGTTCATCCCCCCTAGCGGGGTCTGTATATACGCAGTATTTT
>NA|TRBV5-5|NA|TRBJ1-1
CASSRGFTNTEAFF
TGTGCCAGCAGCAGGGGATTTACGAACACTGAAGCTTTCTTT
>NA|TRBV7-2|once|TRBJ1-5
CASSFEFSGDQPQHF
TGTGCCAGCAGCTTTGAATTTTCGGGGGATCAGCCCCAGCATTTT
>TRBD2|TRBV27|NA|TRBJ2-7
CASSVLGTSFYEQYF
TGTGCCAGCAGTGTCCTCGGGACTAGCTTTTACGAGCAGTACTTC
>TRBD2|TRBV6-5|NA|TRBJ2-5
CASSLNLAGQETQYF
TGTGCCAGCAGTTTGAACCTAGCGGGTCAAGAGACCCAGTACTTC
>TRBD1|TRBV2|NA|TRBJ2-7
CASGGQGSSSGSYEQYF
TGTGCCAGTGGGGGACAGGGTAGCAGCTCGGGCTCCTACGAGCAGTACTTC
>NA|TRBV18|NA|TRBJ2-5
CASSPRGWETQYF
TGTGCCAGCTCACCCCGGGGATGGGAGACCCAGTACTTC
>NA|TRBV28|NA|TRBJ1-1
CASSAGVTEAFF
TGTGCCAGCAGTGCAGGGGTCACTGAAGCTTTCTTT
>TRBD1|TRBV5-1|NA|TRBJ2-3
CASRSGGSGTDTQYF
TGCGCCAGCCGCTCAGGGGGCTCGGGCACAGATACGCAGTATTTT
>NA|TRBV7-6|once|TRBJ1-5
CASSLREGNQPQHF
TGTGCCAGCAGCTTACGAGAGGGCAATCAGCCCCAGCATTTT
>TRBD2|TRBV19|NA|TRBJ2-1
CASSKGLAGGLEQFF
TGTGCCAGTAGTAAGGGACTAGCGGGGGGGCTTGAGCAGTTCTTC
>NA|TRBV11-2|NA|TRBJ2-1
CASRGSTVHNEQFF
TGTGCCAGCAGAGGTTCCACAGTCCACAATGAGCAGTTCTTC
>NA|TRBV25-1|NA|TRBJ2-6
CASSESGISGSGANVLTF
TGTGCCAGCAGTGAATCGGGGATTAGCGGCTCTGGGGCCAACGTCCTGACTTTC
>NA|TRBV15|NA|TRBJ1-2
CAARSRGDYGYTF
TGTGCCGCCAGGTCCCGGGGGGACTATGGCTACACCTTC
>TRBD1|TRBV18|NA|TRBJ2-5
CASSHRRTGQETQYF
TGTGCCAGCTCACATCGAAGGACAGGGCAAGAGACCCAGTACTTC
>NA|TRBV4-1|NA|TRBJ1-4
CASSQGPSAVNEKLFF
TGCGCCAGCAGCCAAGGTCCCTCAGCGGTTAATGAAAAACTGTTTTTT
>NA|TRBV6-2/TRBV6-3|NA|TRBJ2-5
CASSYAGLAQETQYF
TGTGCCAGCAGTTACGCAGGGTTGGCGCAAGAGACCCAGTACTTC
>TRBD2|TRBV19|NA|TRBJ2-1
CASTTSGSYNEQFF
TGTGCCAGTACCACTAGCGGCTCCTACAATGAGCAGTTCTTC